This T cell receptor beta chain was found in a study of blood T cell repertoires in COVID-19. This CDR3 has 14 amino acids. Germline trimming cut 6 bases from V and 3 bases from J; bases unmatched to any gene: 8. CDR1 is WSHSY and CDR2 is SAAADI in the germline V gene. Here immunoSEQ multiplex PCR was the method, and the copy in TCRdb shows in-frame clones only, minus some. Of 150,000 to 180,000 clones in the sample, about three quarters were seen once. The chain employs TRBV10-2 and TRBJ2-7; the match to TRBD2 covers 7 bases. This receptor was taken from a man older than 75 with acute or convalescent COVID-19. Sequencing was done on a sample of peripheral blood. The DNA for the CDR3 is TGCGCCAGCAGGGCCGCGGGGAGGGACTACGAGCAGTACGTC. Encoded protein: CASRAAGRDYEQYV.